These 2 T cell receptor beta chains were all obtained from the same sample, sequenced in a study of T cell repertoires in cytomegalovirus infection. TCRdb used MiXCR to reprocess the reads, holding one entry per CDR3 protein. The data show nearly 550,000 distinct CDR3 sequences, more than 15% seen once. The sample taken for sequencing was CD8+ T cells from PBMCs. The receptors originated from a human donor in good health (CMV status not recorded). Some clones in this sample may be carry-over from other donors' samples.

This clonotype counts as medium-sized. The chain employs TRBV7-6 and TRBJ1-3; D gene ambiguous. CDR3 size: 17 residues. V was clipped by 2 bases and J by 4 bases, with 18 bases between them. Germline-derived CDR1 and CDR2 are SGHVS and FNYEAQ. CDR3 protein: CASSLSQLPVSGNTIYF. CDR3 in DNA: TGTGCCAGCAGCTTATCCCAATTGCCGGTTAGCGGAAACACCATATATTTT.

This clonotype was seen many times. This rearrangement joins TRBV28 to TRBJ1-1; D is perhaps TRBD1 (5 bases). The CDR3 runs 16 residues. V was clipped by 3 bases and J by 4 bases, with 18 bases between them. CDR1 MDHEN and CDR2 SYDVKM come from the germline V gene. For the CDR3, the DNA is TGTGCCAGCAGTTTTATACTCTCCTCGGGGGGCACTGAAGCTTTCTTT. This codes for CASSFILSSGGTEAFF.